One sample yielded the 30 T cell receptor beta chains listed below, sequenced in a study of T cells in Graves' hyperthyroidism and ophthalmopathy. The investigators amplified TCR beta CDR3 regions from RNA transcripts. When the TCR CDR3 underwent first-round RT-PCR, the HTBI primer set was used. TCRdb re-called the multiplex PCR reads with MiXCR, one entry per CDR3 protein. The data show about 500,000 distinct CDR3 sequences, with roughly a sixth seen just once and over 25% held by the top ten. Specimen: blood. The receptors derive from a woman in her twenties or thirties with Graves' ophthalmopathy.

The sample holds many counts of this clonotype. J is TRBJ2-1 and V is TRBV10-3; D might be TRBD2 (6 bases). Germline V gene data show CDR1 as ENHRY and CDR2 as SYGVKD. With 6 bases removed from V and 5 bases from J, the gap between germline ends came to 20 bases. The CDR3 runs to 16 residues. In DNA, the CDR3 is TGTGCCATCAGACGGAGCGGGCCCGATTATGACAATGAGCAGTTCTTC. It yields the protein CAIRRSGPDYDNEQFF.

This clonotype was counted many times. The chain is built from TRBV7-8 and TRBJ2-1; D may be TRBD1 or TRBD2 (5 bases each). V was cut by 10 bases and J by 7 bases, with 17 bases left in between. Per germline, CDR1 SGHVS and CDR2 FQNEAQ. The CDR3 is 13 residues long. CDR3 sequence (DNA): TGTGCCACCACCCCGGGACCAGCGAATGAGCAGTTCTTC. This codes for CATTPGPANEQFF.

This clonotype was detected ten times or more. J is TRBJ1-1 and V is TRBV3-1; TRBD1 matches 7 bases. V dropped 3 bases and J dropped 7; count of bases not matched to a gene: 2. The CDR3 runs 12 residues. CDR1 is LGHDT, CDR2 YNNKEL, per germline (reference sequence). CDR3 sequence reads: CASSHGTVEAFF. The CDR3 nucleotides read TGTGCCAGCAGCCATGGGACAGTTGAAGCTTTCTTT.

This clonotype has ten or more counts. The rearrangement uses TRBV5-6 and TRBJ2-7, with D maybe TRBD2 (6 bases). V gave up 1 base and J gave up 2 bases, with 13 bases separating them. Germline assignment: CDR1 SGHDT and CDR2 YYEEEE. This CDR3 region has 15 residues. The CDR3 DNA follows: TGTGCCAGCAGCTTGTTCGGTAGCGGTACCTACGAGCAGTACTTC. As protein: CASSLFGSGTYEQYF.

This clonotype counts as medium-sized. The chain couples TRBV20-1 to TRBJ2-7; a possible D gene is TRBD2 (5 bases). The CDR3 extends over 13 amino acids. Per germline, CDR1 DFQATT and CDR2 SNEGSKA (reference sequence). V was pared by 7 bases and J by 0 bases, with 13 bases between. This CDR3 reads CSVKSTSSYEQYF. DNA of the CDR3: TGCAGTGTCAAGAGTACTAGCTCCTACGAGCAGTACTTC.

This clonotype was seen repeatedly, ten times or more. The rearrangement links TRBV5-1 to TRBJ2-1; no clear D. CDR3 length: 13 residues. Looked up from germline, CDR1 is SGHRS and CDR2 is YFSETQ. Trimming took off 0 bases at V and 6 bases at J, with 7 bases between the two ends. CDR3 amino acids: CASSLGPFNEQFF. As DNA, the CDR3 is TGCGCCAGCAGCTTGGGACCATTCAATGAGCAGTTCTTC.

The V and J genes are TRBV6-1 and TRBJ2-3; the D gene is possibly TRBD1 (6 bases). With 7 bases removed from V and 2 bases from J, the gap between germline ends came to 13 bases. The CDR3 runs to 14 residues. Germline CDR1 and CDR2: MNHNS and SASEGT. The CDR3 loop reads CASKLEGDTDTQYF. CDR3 nucleotide sequence: TGTGCCAGCAAGCTCGAGGGGGACACAGATACGCAGTATTTT.

V usage is TRBV10-1 and J usage is TRBJ2-3; 8 bases align to TRBD1. CDR1 and CDR2 from the germline V gene are WNHNN and SYGVQD (reference sequence). This CDR3 spans 16 amino acids. V shed 4 bases, J shed 3 bases, and the junction held 9 bases outside the gene matches. The CDR3 here is CASSGTRTGSTDTQYF. CDR3 coding DNA: TGCGCCAGCAGTGGGACGAGGACAGGGAGTACAGATACGCAGTATTTT.

This clonotype was observed at least ten times. CDR3 sequence: CASSLGLGPNSPLHF. The CDR3, as DNA: TGTGCCAGCAGCTTAGGGTTGGGACCCAATTCACCCCTCCACTTT. The rearrangement links TRBV7-8 to TRBJ1-6; weak D call: TRBD1 (5 bases). Germline loops: CDR1 SGHVS, CDR2 FQNEAQ. The CDR3 is made up of 15 amino acids. V dropped 1 base and J dropped 7 bases, with 11 bases sitting between them.

This clonotype has a single count. CDR3 bases: TGTGCCAGCAGCCTTCCGGAGCTAGCGGGAGGAAACTTACGGTACTTC. Protein sequence: CASSLPELAGGNLRYF. This chain links TRBV11-2 with TRBJ2-5, with 11 bases that match TRBD2. This CDR3 contains 16 residues. V lost 5 bases and J lost 13; bases outside the gene matches: 18. Germline CDR1 reads SGHAT; CDR2 reads FQNNGV.

The chain links TRBV5-1 to TRBJ1-2, with D possibly TRBD1 on 6 matching bases. CDR3 size: 15 residues. The V end lost 3 bases, the J end lost 7 bases, and 19 bases lay between the germline ends. CDR1 SGHRS and CDR2 YFSETQ come from the germline V gene. The CDR3 coding sequence is TGCGCCAGCAGCTCGGACGGAGGGGGTATGGGTGGCTACACCTTC. Translating it yields CASSSDGGGMGGYTF.

This clonotype was found many times. V and J are TRBV2 and TRBJ2-3; 10 nucleotides align to TRBD1. V trimming: 7 bases; J trimming: 7 bases; junction bases outside the gene matches: 5. The CDR3 is made up of 13 amino acids. The V gene's germline CDR1 is SNHLY and CDR2 FYNNEI. The CDR3 is CASTGQGENTQYF. For the CDR3, the DNA is TGTGCCAGCACCGGACAGGGGGAAAATACGCAGTATTTT.

This chain links TRBV5-1 with TRBJ1-2; tentative D call: TRBD1 (5 bases). V was shortened by 6 bases and J by 1 base, with 13 bases between the two germline ends. In germline, CDR1 is SGHRS, CDR2 YFSETQ. CDR3 length equals 14 residues. The CDR3 sequence is CASTLGDFNYGYTF. CDR3 nucleotide sequence: TGCGCCAGCACATTAGGGGACTTTAACTATGGCTACACCTTC.

The chain combines TRBV10-3 with TRBJ1-1, with D uncertain. The CDR3 sequence is 15 residues long. Germline-derived CDR1 and CDR2 are ENHRY and SYGVKD. V was trimmed by 0 bases and J by 1 base, leaving 9 bases between them. CDR3 sequence (DNA): TGTGCCATCAGTGAGTCGAGTGGGCGGAACACTGAAGCTTTCTTT. It specifies CAISESSGRNTEAFF.

The table lists this clonotype with many counts. The chain has TRBV28 and TRBJ2-3; 8 nucleotides agree with TRBD2. Losses at the gene ends were 6 bases for V and 6 bases for J; bases not matched to a gene: 11. The germline gives CDR1 MDHEN, CDR2 SYDVKM. This CDR3 comprises 15 residues. The CDR3 spells CASSPRDGRVDTQYF. The CDR3, as DNA: TGTGCCAGCAGCCCTCGGGACGGGAGGGTGGATACGCAGTATTTT.

This clonotype has a count of ten or more. The genes are TRBV11-2 and TRBJ2-1; 10 positions match TRBD2. CDR1 is SGHAT and CDR2 is FQNNGV in the germline V gene. This CDR3 has 18 amino acids. The trim removed 1 base at V and 6 bases at J, leaving 12 bases unmatched. This chain's CDR3 is CASSLVPLLAGAINEQFF. The CDR3 bases are TGTGCCAGCAGCTTAGTGCCTCTTCTAGCGGGGGCTATCAATGAGCAGTTCTTC.

A note on this clonotype: A much larger clone is a single base away; this may be a read error. The chain couples TRBV28 to TRBJ2-2, with D maybe TRBD2 (5 bases). Germline values: CDR1 MDHEN, CDR2 SYDVKM. The CDR3 sequence is 16 residues long. The CDR3 DNA reads TGTGCCAACAGTTTAGTCAGCGGCCCTAACACCGGGGAGCTGTTTTTT. Translated: CANSLVSGPNTGELFF.

Ten or more counts support this clonotype. V usage is TRBV12-3 or TRBV12-4 and J usage is TRBJ2-7; TRBD1 or TRBD2 may be the D gene (5 bases each). The CDR3 spans 14 residues. V dropped 3 bases and J dropped 5 bases, with 14 bases sitting between them. Written as DNA, the CDR3 is TGTGCCAGCAGTTTGTATCGGGGCATCGACGAGCAGTACTTC. It codes for CASSLYRGIDEQYF.

The V call is TRBV4-1, the J call TRBJ1-1, with TRBD1 as a possible D gene (6 bases). The CDR3 has 15 residues. Germline V CDR1 and CDR2: MGHRA, YSYEKL. V was pared by 4 bases and J by 1 base, with 13 bases between. Here the CDR3 reads CASSLVWGQNTEAFF. The CDR3 DNA follows: TGCGCCAGCAGCCTTGTGTGGGGGCAGAACACTGAAGCTTTCTTT.

This clonotype was counted between two and nine times. The chain couples TRBV20-1 to TRBJ2-2, with no clear D. The CDR3 is 14 residues long. CDR1 DFQATT and CDR2 SNEGSKA come from the germline V gene (reference sequence). The germline V and J ends were trimmed by 3 bases and 0 bases, with 8 bases remaining between them. The CDR3 sequence is CSASWTANTGELFF. CDR3 bases: TGCAGTGCTAGTTGGACGGCGAACACCGGGGAGCTGTTTTTT.

This clonotype was picked up a small number of times. V gene TRBV6-1 combines with J gene TRBJ2-1; D might be TRBD1 (6 bases). Trimming removed 6 bases from V and 7 bases from J, with 25 bases in between. The germline CDR1 and CDR2 sequences are MNHNS and SASEGT. This CDR3 region has 17 residues. Written as DNA, the CDR3 is TGTGCCAGCAGCACACGTTTCAGGGGCAGGGTGAGGAATGAGCAGTTCTTC. Translating it yields CASSTRFRGRVRNEQFF.

The V gene is TRBV27, the J gene TRBJ2-6; D not certain. Germline V gives CDR1 MNHEY, CDR2 SMNVEV (reference sequence). Trimming took off 6 bases at V and 0 bases at J, with 21 bases between the two ends. This CDR3 has 19 residues. The CDR3 DNA sequence: TGTGCCAGCAGCTCCCCGGCCTCCGGACGGAGCTCTGGGGCCAACGTCCTGACTTTC. Translated: CASSSPASGRSSGANVLTF. The whole variable domain, filled in from reference TRBV27 and TRBJ2-6, reads EAQVTQNPRYLITVTGKKLTVTCSQNMNHEYMSWYRQDPGLGLRQIYYSMNVEVTDKGDVPEGYKVSRKEKRNFPLILESPSPNQTSLYFCASSSPASGRSSGANVLTFGAGSRLTVL.

There are a few counts of this clonotype. This chain connects TRBV6-1 to TRBJ1-1, with unresolved D. V was cut by 6 bases and J by 1 base, with 15 bases left in between. The CDR3 has 15 residues. The germline CDR1 and CDR2 sequences are MNHNS and SASEGT. The CDR3 region is CASSPREGQNTEAFF. CDR3 nucleotides: TGTGCCAGCAGCCCCCGGGAGGGCCAGAACACTGAAGCTTTCTTT.

The chain uses TRBV4-2 and TRBJ2-7; 10 positions agree with TRBD2. The junction had 6 bases not matched to a gene; V was cut back by 4 bases and J by 3 bases. This CDR3 has 15 residues. Germline CDR1 LGHNA, CDR2 YNFKEQ. The CDR3 is CASSPERGGSYEQYF. The CDR3 DNA reads TGTGCCAGCAGCCCCGAGCGGGGGGGAAGCTACGAGCAGTACTTC.

This clonotype appeared many times. A junction boundary mismatches the germline segment, possibly from a read error. The genes are TRBV6-1 and TRBJ2-5; 10 nucleotides align to TRBD2. The CDR3 length is 13 residues. From germline, CDR1 is MNHNS and CDR2 SASEGT. This CDR3 is CASSPWLAGAWDF. The CDR3 DNA follows: TGTGCCAGCAGCCCCTGGCTAGCGGGAGCGTGGGACTTC.

To note about this clonotype: This could be a read error, since a much larger clone is one nucleotide away. The chain carries TRBV6-2 or TRBV6-3 and TRBJ2-1, with 7 bases aligning to TRBD2. The V gene end was trimmed by 8 bases and the J gene end by 3 bases; junction bases not matched to a gene: 4. The germline V gene encodes CDR1 MNHEY and CDR2 SVGEGT. The CDR3 consists of 13 residues. CDR3 in amino acids: CASAASGYNEQFF. As DNA, the CDR3 is TGTGCCAGCGCGGCTAGCGGCTACAATGAGCAGTTCTTC.

A few counts support this clonotype. This chain joins TRBV29-1 and TRBJ1-1; TRBD1 agrees at 7 bases. With 6 bases clipped from V and 4 bases from J, the junction kept 11 bases outside the gene matches. This CDR3 contains 14 residues. In germline, CDR1 is SQVTM, CDR2 ANQGSEA. The CDR3 sequence: CSVKAGGGSTEAFF. DNA of the CDR3: TGCAGCGTCAAAGCAGGGGGAGGTTCCACTGAAGCTTTCTTT.

This clonotype has at least ten counts. The rearrangement links TRBV5-1 to TRBJ2-1; tentatively, D is TRBD1 (6 bases). Germline V gene sequence: CDR1 SGHRS, CDR2 YFSETQ. V was trimmed by 0 bases and J by 8 bases, leaving 6 bases between them. The CDR3 runs 12 residues. The CDR3 sequence is CASSLEGDEQFF. The CDR3 nucleotides read TGCGCCAGCAGCTTGGAGGGGGATGAGCAGTTCTTC.

This clonotype was counted between two and nine times. CDR3 residues: CASSFGSNTEAFF. DNA of the CDR3: TGTGCCAGCAGTTTTGGGTCTAACACTGAAGCTTTCTTT. The chain combines TRBV12-3 or TRBV12-4 with TRBJ1-1; D gene unclear. V was shortened by 3 bases and J by 2 bases, with 7 bases between the two germline ends. The CDR3 covers 13 residues.

This clonotype was recorded at least ten times. The CDR3 spells CASSFRSADTQYF. CDR3 bases: TGTGCCAGCAGCTTCCGGAGCGCAGATACGCAGTATTTT. The chain joins TRBV7-2 to TRBJ2-3, with D unresolved. CDR1 and CDR2 from the germline V gene are SGHTA and FQGNSA. V dropped 3 bases and J dropped 4 bases, with 8 bases sitting between them. The CDR3 length is 13 residues.